This TCR beta chain was observed in a study of lymphopenia after photon versus proton radiotherapy. The study's findings and limits: Proton therapy kept repertoires fairly stable, unlike photons, which gained effector/memory cells.

To note about this clone: As yet, its antigen is unknown.

The CDR3 contains 14 residues. V lost 6 bases to trimming and J lost 4 bases, with 18 bases between them. Germline V gene lookup returns CDR1 SQVTM and CDR2 ANQGSEA. Clones were sequenced by immunoSEQ multiplex PCR, and TCRdb holds only the in-frame ones, with some missing. The sample holds roughly 23,000 clones, around nine tenths seen once. This clonotype originated in a woman between 65 and 79 years old with pancreatic cancer. Some clones in this sample may be carry-over from other donors' samples. The source material was peripheral blood, sampled from a patient treated with proton-based radiotherapy. The chain is built from TRBV29-1 and TRBJ1-2; tentatively, D is TRBD1 (6 bases). CDR3 in amino acids: CSVWDILKGYGYTF. The CDR3 DNA sequence: TGCAGCGTGTGGGACATCCTCAAAGGCTATGGCTACACCTTC.